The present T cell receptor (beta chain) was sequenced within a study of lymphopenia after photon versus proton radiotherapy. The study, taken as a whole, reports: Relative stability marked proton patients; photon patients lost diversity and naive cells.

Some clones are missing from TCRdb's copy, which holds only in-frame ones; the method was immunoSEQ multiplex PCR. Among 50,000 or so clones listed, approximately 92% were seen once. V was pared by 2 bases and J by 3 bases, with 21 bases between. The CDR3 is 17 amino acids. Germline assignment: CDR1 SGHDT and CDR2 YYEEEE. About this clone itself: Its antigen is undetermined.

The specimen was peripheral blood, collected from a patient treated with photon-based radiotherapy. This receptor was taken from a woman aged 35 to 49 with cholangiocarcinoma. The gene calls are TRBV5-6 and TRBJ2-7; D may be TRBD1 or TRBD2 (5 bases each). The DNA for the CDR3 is TGTGCCAGCAGCTTTTCAAGGCGAGAGGGGCGAGTCTACGAGCAGTACTTC. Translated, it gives CASSFSRREGRVYEQYF.